The following is a TCR beta chain sequence with its context. As yet, its antigen is unknown. Germline assignment: CDR1 SGHAT and CDR2 FQNNGV. CDR3 size: 19 residues. The ends were cut back, 5 bases at V and 0 bases at J, with 22 bases in the middle. TCRdb keeps only in-frame clones here, not all; method: immunoSEQ multiplex PCR. In the table there are about 25,000 clones, around 80% of which are singletons. This sample was included in a study of graft-versus-host responses after intestinal transplantation. This specimen consisted of unstimulated CD8+ T cells sorted from spleen or lymph node cells, obtained before transplant. The sequence was collected from a human donor who was the organ donor for an intestinal transplant. The chain combines TRBV11-2 with TRBJ1-4, with a weak D call TRBD1 (6 bases). CDR3 region: CASSRRRRTVPATNEKLFF. DNA of the CDR3: TGTGCCAGCAGCCGCCGCAGGCGGACAGTCCCAGCAACTAATGAAAAACTGTTTTTT.